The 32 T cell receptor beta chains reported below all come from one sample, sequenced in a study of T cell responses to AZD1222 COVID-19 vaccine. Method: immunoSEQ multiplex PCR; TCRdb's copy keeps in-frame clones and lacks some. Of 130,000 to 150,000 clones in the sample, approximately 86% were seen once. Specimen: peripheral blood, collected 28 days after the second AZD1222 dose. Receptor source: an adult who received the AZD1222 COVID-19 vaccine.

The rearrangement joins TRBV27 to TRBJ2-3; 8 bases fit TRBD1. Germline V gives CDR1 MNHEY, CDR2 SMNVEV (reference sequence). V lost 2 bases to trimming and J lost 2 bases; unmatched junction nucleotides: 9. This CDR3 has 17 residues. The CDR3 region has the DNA TGTGCCAGCAGTTTAAAGGTCGGGCAGGGGGCCACAGATACGCAGTATTTT. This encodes CASSLKVGQGATDTQYF.

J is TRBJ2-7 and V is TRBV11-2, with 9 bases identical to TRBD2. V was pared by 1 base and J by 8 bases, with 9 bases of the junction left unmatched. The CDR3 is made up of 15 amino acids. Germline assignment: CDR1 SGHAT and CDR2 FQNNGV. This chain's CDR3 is CASSLAVSGSLQQYF. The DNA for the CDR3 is TGTGCCAGCAGCTTAGCTGTTAGCGGGAGCTTGCAGCAGTACTTC.

CDR3 protein: CASSLGLGGLGELFF. CDR3 DNA sequence: TGTGCCAGCAGCTTGGGACTAGGGGGACTCGGGGAGCTGTTTTTT. The genes are TRBV7-2 and TRBJ2-2; 8 nucleotides match TRBD2. CDR1 and CDR2 from the germline V gene are SGHTA and FQGNSA. J gave up 7 bases and V 3 bases, and 7 bases lay outside the gene matches. The CDR3 totals 15 residues. The full variable domain, in which reference TRBV7-2 and TRBJ2-2 provide the parts outside the CDR3, is GAGVSQSPSNKVTEKGKDVELRCDPISGHTALYWYRQSLGQGLEFLIYFQGNSAPDKSGLPSDRFSAERTGGSVSTLTIQRTQQEDSAVYLCASSLGLGGLGELFFGEGSRLTVL.

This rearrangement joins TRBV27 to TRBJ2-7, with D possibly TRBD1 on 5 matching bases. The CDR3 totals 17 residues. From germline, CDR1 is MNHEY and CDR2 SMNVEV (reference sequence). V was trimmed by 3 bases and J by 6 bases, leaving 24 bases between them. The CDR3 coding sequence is TGTGCCAGCAGTTTTTACTTCCTTCCCGCGGACATAAGCGAGCAGTACTTC. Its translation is CASSFYFLPADISEQYF.

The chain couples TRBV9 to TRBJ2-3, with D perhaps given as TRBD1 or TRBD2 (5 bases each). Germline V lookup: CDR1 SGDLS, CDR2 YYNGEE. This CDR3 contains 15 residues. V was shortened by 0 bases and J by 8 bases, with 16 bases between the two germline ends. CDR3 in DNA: TGTGCCAGCAGCGTAGTTGGGGGTGGACTTGGTACGCAGTATTTT. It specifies CASSVVGGGLGTQYF.

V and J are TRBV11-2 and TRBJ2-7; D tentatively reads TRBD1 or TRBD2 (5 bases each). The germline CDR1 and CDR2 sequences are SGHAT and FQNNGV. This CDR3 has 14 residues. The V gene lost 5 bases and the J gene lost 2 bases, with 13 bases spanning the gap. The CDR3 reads CASSRGPGPYEQYF. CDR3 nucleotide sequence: TGTGCCAGCAGCCGAGGGCCAGGGCCCTACGAGCAGTACTTC.

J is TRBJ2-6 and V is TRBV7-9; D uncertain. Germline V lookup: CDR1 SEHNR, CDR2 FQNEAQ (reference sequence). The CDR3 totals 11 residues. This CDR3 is CATSGANVLTF. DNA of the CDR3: TGTGCTACTTCGGGGGCCAACGTCCTGACTTTC.

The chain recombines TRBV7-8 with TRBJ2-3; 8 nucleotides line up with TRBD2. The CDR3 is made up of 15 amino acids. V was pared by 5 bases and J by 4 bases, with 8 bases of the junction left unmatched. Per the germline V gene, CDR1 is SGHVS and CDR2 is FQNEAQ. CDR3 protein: CASSPVSGKADTQYF. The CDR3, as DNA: TGTGCCAGCAGCCCAGTTAGCGGGAAGGCAGATACGCAGTATTTT.

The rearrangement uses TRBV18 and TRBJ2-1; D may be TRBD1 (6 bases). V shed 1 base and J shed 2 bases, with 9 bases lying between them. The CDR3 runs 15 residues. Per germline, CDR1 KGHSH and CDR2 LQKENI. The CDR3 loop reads CASSPLTGPYNEQFF. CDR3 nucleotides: TGTGCCAGCTCACCACTGACAGGTCCCTACAATGAGCAGTTCTTC.

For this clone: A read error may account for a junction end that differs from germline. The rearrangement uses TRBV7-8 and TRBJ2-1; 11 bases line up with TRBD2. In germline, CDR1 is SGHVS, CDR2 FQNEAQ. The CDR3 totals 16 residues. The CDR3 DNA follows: TGTGCCAGCAGATTAGCGGGAGGGCCGCTCTACAATGAGCAGTTCTTC. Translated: CASRLAGGPLYNEQFF. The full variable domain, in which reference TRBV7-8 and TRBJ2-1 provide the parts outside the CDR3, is GAGVSQSPRYKVAKRGQDVALRCDPISGHVSLFWYQQALGQGPEFLTYFQNEAQLDKSGLPSDRFFAERPEGSVSTLKIQRTQQEDSAVYLCASRLAGGPLYNEQFFGPGTRLTVL.

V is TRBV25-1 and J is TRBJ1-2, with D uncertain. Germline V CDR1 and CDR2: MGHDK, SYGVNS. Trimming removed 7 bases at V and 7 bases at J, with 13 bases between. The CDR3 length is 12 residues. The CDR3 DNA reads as TGTGCCAGCAAAAGCAATGTATTTGGCTACACCTTC. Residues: CASKSNVFGYTF.

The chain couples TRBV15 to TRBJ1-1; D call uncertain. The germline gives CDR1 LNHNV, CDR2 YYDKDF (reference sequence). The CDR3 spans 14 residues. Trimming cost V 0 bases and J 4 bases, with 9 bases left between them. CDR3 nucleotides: TGTGCCACCAGCAGAGAAGGAATCGGCACTGAAGCTTTCTTT. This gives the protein CATSREGIGTEAFF. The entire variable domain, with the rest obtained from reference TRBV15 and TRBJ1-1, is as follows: DAMVIQNPRYQVTQFGKPVTLSCSQTLNHNVMYWYQQKSSQAPKLLFHYYDKDFNNEADTPDNFQSRRPNTSFCFLDIRSPGLGDTAMYLCATSREGIGTEAFFGQGTRLTVV.

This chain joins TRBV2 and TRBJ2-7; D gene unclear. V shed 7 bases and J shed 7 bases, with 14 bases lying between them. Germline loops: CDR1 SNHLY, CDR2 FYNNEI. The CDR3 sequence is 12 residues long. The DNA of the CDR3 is TGTGCCAGCAACCTGGAGTTTGGGGAGCAGTACTTC. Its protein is CASNLEFGEQYF.

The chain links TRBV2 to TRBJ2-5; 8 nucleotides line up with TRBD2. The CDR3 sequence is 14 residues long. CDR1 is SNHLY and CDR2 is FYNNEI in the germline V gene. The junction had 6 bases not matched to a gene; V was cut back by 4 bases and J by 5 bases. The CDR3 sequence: CASSGGLAVETQYF. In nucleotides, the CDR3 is TGTGCCAGCAGTGGAGGACTAGCTGTTGAGACCCAGTACTTC.

CDR3 loop: CAADEGNYEQYF. The CDR3 DNA reads as TGTGCCGCCGACGAGGGGAACTACGAGCAGTACTTC. The V gene is TRBV24-1, the J gene TRBJ2-7; tentatively, D is TRBD1 or TRBD2 (5 bases each). Trimming pared 12 bases from V and 3 bases from J, leaving 14 bases between. This CDR3 comprises 12 residues. Germline-derived CDR1 and CDR2 are KGHDR and SFDVKD.

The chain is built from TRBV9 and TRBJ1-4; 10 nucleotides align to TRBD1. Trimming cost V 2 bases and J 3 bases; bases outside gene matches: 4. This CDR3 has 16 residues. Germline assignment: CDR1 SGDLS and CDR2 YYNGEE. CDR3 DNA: TGTGCCAGCAGCGTCGGGACAGGGGCCTCTAATGAAAAACTGTTTTTT. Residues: CASSVGTGASNEKLFF.

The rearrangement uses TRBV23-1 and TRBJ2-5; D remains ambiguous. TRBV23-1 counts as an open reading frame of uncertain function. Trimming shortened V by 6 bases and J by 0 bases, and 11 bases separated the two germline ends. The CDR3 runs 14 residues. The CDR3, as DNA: TGCGCCAGCAGCCACCTCACAAACCAAGAGACCCAGTACTTC. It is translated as CASSHLTNQETQYF.

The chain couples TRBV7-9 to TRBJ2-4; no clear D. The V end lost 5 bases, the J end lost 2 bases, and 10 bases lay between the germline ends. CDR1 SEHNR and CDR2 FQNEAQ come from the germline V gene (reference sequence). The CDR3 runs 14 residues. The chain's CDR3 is CASSPVTSKNIQYF. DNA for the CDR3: TGTGCCAGCAGCCCAGTGACGTCCAAAAACATTCAGTACTTC. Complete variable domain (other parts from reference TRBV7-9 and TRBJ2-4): DTGVSQNPRHKITKRGQNVTFRCDPISEHNRLYWYRQTLGQGPEFLTYFQNEAQLEKSRLLSDRFSAERPKGSFSTLEIQRTEQGDSAMYLCASSPVTSKNIQYFGAGTRLSVL.

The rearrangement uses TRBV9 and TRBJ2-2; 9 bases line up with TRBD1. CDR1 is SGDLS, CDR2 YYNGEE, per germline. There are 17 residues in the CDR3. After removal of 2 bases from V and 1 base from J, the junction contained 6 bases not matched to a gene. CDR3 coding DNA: TGTGCCAGCAGCGTGGCCCGGGACAGGGTGAACACCGGGGAGCTGTTTTTT. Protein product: CASSVARDRVNTGELFF.

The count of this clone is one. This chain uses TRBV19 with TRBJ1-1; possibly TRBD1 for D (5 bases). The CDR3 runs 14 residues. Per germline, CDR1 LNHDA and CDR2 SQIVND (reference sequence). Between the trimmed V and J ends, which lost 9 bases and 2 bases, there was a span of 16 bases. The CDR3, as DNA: TGTGCCAGCACCCCTGGGGGAGAAAACACTGAAGCTTTCTTT. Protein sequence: CASTPGGENTEAFF.

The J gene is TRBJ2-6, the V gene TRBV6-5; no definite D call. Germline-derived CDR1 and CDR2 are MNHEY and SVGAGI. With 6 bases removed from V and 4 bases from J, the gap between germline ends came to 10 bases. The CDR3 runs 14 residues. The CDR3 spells CASRSQAGANVLTF. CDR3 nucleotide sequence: TGTGCCAGCAGGTCACAAGCAGGGGCCAACGTCCTGACTTTC.

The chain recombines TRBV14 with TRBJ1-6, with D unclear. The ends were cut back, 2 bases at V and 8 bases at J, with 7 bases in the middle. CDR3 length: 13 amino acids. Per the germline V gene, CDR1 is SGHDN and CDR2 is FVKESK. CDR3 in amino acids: CASSQSLDSPLHF. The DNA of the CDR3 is TGTGCCAGCAGCCAAAGTCTAGATTCACCCCTCCACTTT.

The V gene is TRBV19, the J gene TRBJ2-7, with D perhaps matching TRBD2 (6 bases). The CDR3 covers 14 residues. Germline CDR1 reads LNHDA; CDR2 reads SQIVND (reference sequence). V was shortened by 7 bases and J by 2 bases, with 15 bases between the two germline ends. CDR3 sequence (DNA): TGTGCCAGTAAAGGGAGCAGGGAGGCCTACGAGCAGTACTTC. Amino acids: CASKGSREAYEQYF.

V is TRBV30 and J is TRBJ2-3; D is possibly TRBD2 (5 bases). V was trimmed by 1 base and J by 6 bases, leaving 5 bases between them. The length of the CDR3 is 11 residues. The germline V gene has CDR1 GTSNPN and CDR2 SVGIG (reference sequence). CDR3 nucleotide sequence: TGTGCCTGGAGTGGAGGGGATACGCAGTATTTT. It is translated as CAWSGGDTQYF.

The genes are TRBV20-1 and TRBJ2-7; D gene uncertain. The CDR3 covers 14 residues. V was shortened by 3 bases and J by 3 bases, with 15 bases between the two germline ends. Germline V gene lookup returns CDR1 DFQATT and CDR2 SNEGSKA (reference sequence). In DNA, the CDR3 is TGCAGTGCTAGTCCATTGGACCCAAGCTACGAGCAGTACTTC. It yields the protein CSASPLDPSYEQYF.

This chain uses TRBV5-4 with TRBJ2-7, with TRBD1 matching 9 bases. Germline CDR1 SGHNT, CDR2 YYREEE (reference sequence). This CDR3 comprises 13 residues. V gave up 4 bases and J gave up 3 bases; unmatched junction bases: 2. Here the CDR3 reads CASSGDRVYEQYF. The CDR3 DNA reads TGTGCCAGCAGCGGGGACAGGGTCTACGAGCAGTACTTC. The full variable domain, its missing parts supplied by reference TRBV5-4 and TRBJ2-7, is ETGVTQSPTHLIKTRGQQVTLRCSSQSGHNTVSWYQQALGQGPQFIFQYYREEENGRGNFPPRFSGLQFPNYSSELNVNALELDDSALYLCASSGDRVYEQYFGPGTRLTVT.

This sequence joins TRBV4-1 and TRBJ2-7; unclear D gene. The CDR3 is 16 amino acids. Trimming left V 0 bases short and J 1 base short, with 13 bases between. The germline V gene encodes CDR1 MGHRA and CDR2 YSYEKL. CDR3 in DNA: TGCGCCAGCAGCCAAGATATTAGAACCGCTTCCTACGAGCAGTACTTC. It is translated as CASSQDIRTASYEQYF.

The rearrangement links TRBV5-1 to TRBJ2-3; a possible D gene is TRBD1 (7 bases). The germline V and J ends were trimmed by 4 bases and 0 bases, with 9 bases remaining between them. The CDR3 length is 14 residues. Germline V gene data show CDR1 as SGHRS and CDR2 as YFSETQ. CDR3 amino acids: CASSQGGSTDTQYF. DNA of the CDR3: TGCGCCAGCAGCCAGGGGGGCAGCACAGATACGCAGTATTTT.

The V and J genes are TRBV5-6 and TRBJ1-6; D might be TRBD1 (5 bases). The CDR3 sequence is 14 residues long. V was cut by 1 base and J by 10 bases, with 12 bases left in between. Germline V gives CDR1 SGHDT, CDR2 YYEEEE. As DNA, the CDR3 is TGTGCCAGCAGCTTGTGGGGCGGTTGGTCACCCCTCCACTTT. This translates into CASSLWGGWSPLHF.

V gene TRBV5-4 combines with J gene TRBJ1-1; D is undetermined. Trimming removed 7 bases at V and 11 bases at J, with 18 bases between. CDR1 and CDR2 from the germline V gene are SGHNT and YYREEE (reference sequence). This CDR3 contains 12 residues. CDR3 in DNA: TGTGCCAGCCACTCTTTGGACCGATTGGCTTTCTTT. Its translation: CASHSLDRLAFF.

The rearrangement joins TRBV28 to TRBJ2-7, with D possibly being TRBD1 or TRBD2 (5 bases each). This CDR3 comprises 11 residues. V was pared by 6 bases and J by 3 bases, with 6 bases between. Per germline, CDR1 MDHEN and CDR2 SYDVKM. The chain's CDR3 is CASRGVYEQYF. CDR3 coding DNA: TGTGCCAGCAGGGGGGTCTACGAGCAGTACTTC.

CDR3 in amino acids: CASSLSGRGVLVGELFF. The CDR3 DNA is TGTGCCAGCAGCTTGTCCGGCAGGGGAGTATTGGTGGGGGAGCTGTTTTTT. The chain uses TRBV5-4 and TRBJ2-2; D may be TRBD1 (6 bases). The V gene lost 1 base and the J gene lost 8 bases, with 21 bases spanning the gap. Germline-derived CDR1 and CDR2 are SGHNT and YYREEE (reference sequence). The CDR3 runs 17 residues. Together with reference TRBV5-4 and TRBJ2-2, the CDR3 gives the full variable domain: ETGVTQSPTHLIKTRGQQVTLRCSSQSGHNTVSWYQQALGQGPQFIFQYYREEENGRGNFPPRFSGLQFPNYSSELNVNALELDDSALYLCASSLSGRGVLVGELFFGEGSRLTVL.